This entry lists 25 T cell receptor beta chains sequenced from one sample in a study of cytomegalovirus exposure and HLA in healthy donors. Clones were read by immunoSEQ multiplex PCR, and TCRdb kept only the in-frame ones, dropping some. The table has over 150,000 clones, approximately 86% seen once. Sequencing was carried out using PBMCs. The receptors derive from a woman aged 18-35 years in good health and CMV-seronegative.

The rearrangement joins TRBV6-5 to TRBJ2-1, with 8 bases lining up with TRBD2. The CDR3 is 14 residues long. Unmatched junction bases numbered 4, after V lost 5 bases and J lost 4 bases. The V gene's germline CDR1 is MNHEY and CDR2 SVGAGI. DNA for the CDR3: TGTGCCAGCAGTCTCAGCGGGAGTTACAATGAGCAGTTCTTC. The encoded protein is CASSLSGSYNEQFF.

V is TRBV6-6 and J is TRBJ1-2; the match to TRBD1 covers 10 bases. V dropped 5 bases and J dropped 8; count of bases not matched to a gene: 14. There are 16 residues in the CDR3. The germline gives CDR1 MNHNY, CDR2 SVGAGI (reference sequence). This CDR3 reads CASSLTSGTGEGGYTF. As DNA, the CDR3 is TGTGCCAGCAGTCTCACTTCCGGGACAGGGGAGGGAGGCTACACCTTC.

The rearrangement uses TRBV18 and TRBJ1-1; unclear D gene. The V end was cut by 2 bases, the J end by 1 base, with 14 bases between. The CDR3 contains 16 residues. The V gene's germline CDR1 is KGHSH and CDR2 LQKENI. Here the CDR3 DNA reads TGTGCCAGCTCACCAAGAGGTCGGGGAGAGAACACTGAAGCTTTCTTT. Amino acids: CASSPRGRGENTEAFF.

The V call is TRBV6-4, the J call TRBJ2-3, with unresolved D. V was clipped by 0 bases and J by 4 bases, with 5 bases between them. CDR3 size: 13 residues. CDR1 is MRHNA and CDR2 is SNTAGT in the germline V gene. CDR3 sequence: CASSDSAADTQYF. CDR3 coding DNA: TGTGCCAGCAGTGACTCGGCGGCAGATACGCAGTATTTT.

J is TRBJ2-3 and V is TRBV29-1, with 10 bases fitting TRBD2. This CDR3 is 15 amino acids long. V was clipped by 5 bases and J by 3 bases; unmatched bases: 8. CDR1 and CDR2 (germline): SQVTM, ANQGSEA. The CDR3 DNA reads TGCAGCGTTCTCGGACTAGCGGTTGGAACAGATACGCAGTATTTT. It specifies CSVLGLAVGTDTQYF.

This rearrangement joins TRBV27 to TRBJ1-1, with no clear D. Trimming shortened V by 6 bases and J by 0 bases, and 5 bases separated the two germline ends. This CDR3 comprises 12 residues. Germline V gives CDR1 MNHEY, CDR2 SMNVEV (reference sequence). CDR3 bases: TGTGCCAGCAGCCCTCTGAACACTGAAGCTTTCTTT. Translated, it gives CASSPLNTEAFF.

This chain connects TRBV5-5 to TRBJ1-1, with D perhaps TRBD1 (5 bases). Trimming cost V 2 bases and J 4 bases, with 21 bases left between them. CDR3 size: 17 residues. Germline CDR1 and CDR2: SGHKS and YYEKEE (reference sequence). This CDR3 reads CASSFVGHRSLATEAFF. Written as DNA, the CDR3 is TGTGCCAGCAGCTTCGTAGGGCACAGGAGTTTGGCCACTGAAGCTTTCTTT. The full variable domain, with the rest looked up from reference TRBV5-5 and TRBJ1-1, is DAGVTQSPTHLIKTRGQQVTLRCSPISGHKSVSWYQQVLGQGPQFIFQYYEKEERGRGNFPDRFSARQFPNYSSELNVNALLLGDSALYLCASSFVGHRSLATEAFFGQGTRLTVV.

The J gene is TRBJ1-1, the V gene TRBV15; D is ambiguous. CDR3 length equals 13 residues. Germline V gene data show CDR1 as LNHNV and CDR2 as YYDKDF (reference sequence). Trimming removed 2 bases from V and 6 bases from J, with 10 bases in between. This chain's CDR3 is CATSRQENSEAFF. The CDR3 bases are TGTGCCACCAGCAGACAGGAAAATTCTGAAGCTTTCTTT.

The sample holds a few counts of this clone. This chain links TRBV30 with TRBJ1-2, with 10 bases lining up with TRBD1. Trimming removed 8 bases from V and 4 bases from J; junction bases left unmatched: 10. CDR3 length: 14 residues. CDR1 and CDR2 (germline): GTSNPN, SVGIG (reference sequence). The CDR3 here is CALNGDRGGYGYTF. CDR3 bases: TGTGCCCTTAATGGGGACAGGGGAGGCTATGGCTACACCTTC.

The CDR3 DNA sequence: TGTGCCACCAGTCTTAGCGGGAGGTACAATGAGCAGTTCTTC. This codes for CATSLSGRYNEQFF. The chain carries TRBV19 and TRBJ2-1; 10 nucleotides match TRBD2. The CDR3 totals 14 residues. Germline V gives CDR1 LNHDA, CDR2 SQIVND (reference sequence). The V and J ends lost 10 bases and 4 bases, in that order; junction bases with no gene match: 7. The complete variable domain, with remaining parts taken from reference TRBV19 and TRBJ2-1, reads DGGITQSPKYLFRKEGQNVTLSCEQNLNHDAMYWYRQDPGQGLRLIYYSQIVNDFQKGDIAEGYSVSREKKESFPLTVTSAQKNPTAFYLCATSLSGRYNEQFFGPGTRLTVL.

The CDR3, as DNA: TGCGCCAGCAGCCAAGGGTTCTCGGGGGAAACCTACAATGAGCAGTTCTTC. Translated: CASSQGFSGETYNEQFF. V gene TRBV4-3 combines with J gene TRBJ2-1, with D tentatively TRBD2 (6 bases). This CDR3 has 17 amino acids. V dropped 1 base and J dropped 2 bases, with 15 bases sitting between them. CDR1 and CDR2 from the germline V gene are LGHNA and YSLEER.

The J gene is TRBJ2-3, the V gene TRBV21-1; the table's TRBD2 call for D was not verified on the DNA. TRBV21-1 is listed as a pseudogene. CDR3 length: 20 amino acids. CDR3 residues: CASSKHSRLAGGKVSDTQYF. CDR3 coding DNA: TGTGCCAGCAGCAAACATAGTCGGCTAGCGGGAGGAAAAGTTTCAGATACGCAGTATTTT.

Here the CDR3 DNA reads TGTGCCAGTAGTTGGTCAGGGGCTAACGAGCAGTACTTC. Translation gives CASSWSGANEQYF. The chain employs TRBV19 and TRBJ2-7, with D possibly being TRBD1 (6 bases). CDR1 LNHDA and CDR2 SQIVND come from the germline V gene (reference sequence). Trimming cost V 5 bases and J 5 bases, with 13 bases left between them. This CDR3 spans 13 amino acids.

This clone turned up a few times. The chain links TRBV18 to TRBJ1-2; D unclear. Germline loops: CDR1 KGHSH, CDR2 LQKENI. The length of the CDR3 is 15 residues. Trimming took off 4 bases at V and 5 bases at J, with 17 bases between the two ends. CDR3 sequence reads: CASSQSPATSYGYTF. Here the CDR3 DNA reads TGTGCCAGCTCACAGTCGCCAGCGACCTCTTATGGCTACACCTTC.

This clone was seen more than once but under ten times. The rearrangement links TRBV7-2 to TRBJ1-2; D possibly corresponds to TRBD1 (6 bases). Per the germline V gene, CDR1 is SGHTA and CDR2 is FQGNSA. The ends were cut back, 5 bases at V and 4 bases at J, with 23 bases in the middle. The CDR3 runs to 17 residues. The CDR3 spells CASSLRTVPGLLYGYTF. The CDR3 DNA reads TGTGCCAGCAGCCTCCGGACAGTTCCAGGGTTGCTCTATGGCTACACCTTC.

There are a few counts of this clone. This chain links TRBV10-2 with TRBJ1-3; 8 bases are a match to TRBD1. The CDR3 runs to 15 residues. The V segment lost 5 bases and the J segment 4 bases; nucleotides outside the gene matches: 7. Germline V gene lookup returns CDR1 WSHSY and CDR2 SAAADI. For the CDR3, the DNA is TGCGCCAGCAGTACGCAGGGGGCGGGCGGAAACACCATATATTTT. It specifies CASSTQGAGGNTIYF.

The V gene is TRBV27, the J gene TRBJ2-5, with 8 positions matching TRBD2. The V gene end was trimmed by 5 bases and the J gene end by 4 bases; junction bases not matched to a gene: 3. Germline V gene data show CDR1 as MNHEY and CDR2 as SMNVEV (reference sequence). There are 13 residues in the CDR3. The chain's CDR3 is CASSPGTRETQYF. DNA of the CDR3: TGTGCCAGCAGTCCCGGGACTAGAGAGACCCAGTACTTC.

This chain joins TRBV4-1 and TRBJ2-7; TRBD2 matches at 7 bases. Germline CDR1 reads MGHRA; CDR2 reads YSYEKL. The V gene end was trimmed by 0 bases and the J gene end by 3 bases; junction bases not matched to a gene: 8. This CDR3 contains 16 residues. The CDR3 sequence: CASSQDVASGYYEQYF. CDR3 bases: TGCGCCAGCAGCCAAGATGTTGCTAGCGGCTACTACGAGCAGTACTTC.

The CDR3 loop reads CASSHRGEVDQPQHF. In DNA, the CDR3 is TGCGCCAGCAGCCATAGAGGGGAGGTGGATCAGCCCCAGCATTTT. J is TRBJ1-5 and V is TRBV4-1, with a weak D call TRBD1 (5 bases). Trimming pared 3 bases from V and 5 bases from J, leaving 14 bases between. Germline loops: CDR1 MGHRA, CDR2 YSYEKL. The CDR3 has 15 residues.

The chain couples TRBV29-1 to TRBJ2-7, with D tentatively TRBD1 (5 bases). Per the germline V gene, CDR1 is SQVTM and CDR2 is ANQGSEA. V shed 1 base and J shed 0 bases, with 10 bases lying between them. The CDR3 is made up of 14 amino acids. The CDR3 protein is CSVEVGRGSYEQYF. The CDR3 coding sequence is TGCAGCGTTGAAGTGGGAAGGGGCTCCTACGAGCAGTACTTC.

The chain employs TRBV6-1 and TRBJ2-5, with no clear D. The V gene lost 4 bases and the J gene lost 5 bases, with 5 bases spanning the gap. The CDR3 spans 11 residues. Looked up from germline, CDR1 is MNHNS and CDR2 is SASEGT. The CDR3 loop reads CASSGRETQYF. In nucleotides, the CDR3 is TGTGCCAGCAGTGGCCGGGAGACCCAGTACTTC.

This chain joins TRBV7-6 and TRBJ1-1, with a tentative D call TRBD1 (6 bases). The CDR3 is 17 residues long. CDR1 is SGHVS, CDR2 FNYEAQ, per germline. The V end lost 0 bases, the J end lost 4 bases, and 18 bases lay between the germline ends. The chain's CDR3 is CASSLAVSGGQGTEAFF. CDR3 sequence (DNA): TGTGCCAGCAGCTTAGCCGTATCGGGGGGGCAGGGCACTGAAGCTTTCTTT.

J is TRBJ2-5 and V is TRBV29-1; D is possibly TRBD1 (6 bases). The V end lost 8 bases, the J end lost 2 bases, and 15 bases lay between the germline ends. The CDR3 spans 13 residues. CDR1 and CDR2 (germline): SQVTM, ANQGSEA. DNA for the CDR3: TGCAGCTACAATGCAGGGGCGCAAGAGACCCAGTACTTC. Translating gives CSYNAGAQETQYF.

In DNA, the CDR3 is TGTGCCAGCTCACCACAAAAAACAGGTTTCTCCTACGAGCAGTACTTC. Amino acid sequence: CASSPQKTGFSYEQYF. The chain combines TRBV18 with TRBJ2-7; D may be TRBD1 (5 bases). V was shortened by 1 base and J by 0 bases, with 13 bases between the two germline ends. The CDR3 has 16 residues. CDR1 KGHSH and CDR2 LQKENI come from the germline V gene.

The V gene is TRBV5-1, the J gene TRBJ2-2, with 12 bases lining up with TRBD1. Per germline, CDR1 SGHRS and CDR2 YFSETQ. The CDR3 covers 18 residues. J was trimmed by 1 base and V by 4 bases; bases with no gene match: 8. The CDR3 DNA reads as TGCGCCAGCAGCCTTCCGGGACAGGGGGCAAAGAACACCGGGGAGCTGTTTTTT. Translated: CASSLPGQGAKNTGELFF.